The rows below give T cell receptor beta chains drawn from one sample of a study of blood T cells in healthy people across ages. TCRdb reanalysed the 5' RACE reads using MiXCR and keeps one entry per CDR3 protein. Here the sample spans about 1.4 million distinct CDR3 sequences, roughly 60% being singletons. The sequenced sample was blood. The receptors were sampled from a man aged 18 to 30 in good health. The conserved cysteine and the conserved F or W are not part of the CDR3 here. Only part of the rows carry a size: once, few, many, or a class if the clone is expanded.

J	size	V	CDR3
TRBJ2-3	few	TRBV29-1	SVEWVGSSTDTQY
TRBJ2-4	.	TRBV7-9	ASSTENIQY
.	.	TRBV6-2/TRBV6-3	ASSSAGTGAAEQY
TRBJ1-4	.	TRBV24-1	ATSDPQGDEKLF
TRBJ2-5	.	TRBV29-1	SVPDLSSGGLQETQY
TRBJ1-1	.	TRBV6-6	ASIGRDRTHTEAF
TRBJ2-5	.	TRBV20-1	SAISRLALETQY
TRBJ2-3	.	TRBV5-5	ASSPLPTGVTDTRY
TRBJ1-1	.	TRBV7-2	ASSRQGVTTEAF
TRBJ2-1	.	TRBV5-1	ASSPFGSISYNEQF
TRBJ2-3	.	TRBV4-1	ASSPEGEYAIDTQY
TRBJ2-3	.	TRBV16	ASSQSRGWADTQY
TRBJ1-2	.	TRBV6-5	ASSYKGSVLGGYT
TRBJ2-1	.	TRBV4-3	ASSQVFGGNPSYNEQF
TRBJ2-3	.	TRBV9	ASSVLSGGNTDTQY
.	.	TRBV7-9	ASSLVGYNEQY